These T cell receptor beta chains were read from a single sample in a study of OX40 agonist ivuxolimab in advanced cancers. This table comes from immunoSEQ multiplex PCR, and its TCRdb copy is limited to in-frame clones, with some not included. The data hold 44,000 or so clones, with 70% to 80% observed a single time. Specimen: CD4+ or CD8+ T cells sorted from blood, collected in a trial of the OX40 agonist ivuxolimab. These receptors originate from an adult with an advanced solid tumor such as melanoma, head and neck, liver or kidney cancer. Each CDR3 is given with its conserved first and last residue.

j_call v_call cdr3_aa
TRBJ2-7 TRBV30 CAWTGGAKQQYF
TRBJ2-7 TRBV5-1 CASSLGTRVQDEQYF
TRBJ2-1 TRBV4-3 CASSLGQGGLNEQFF
TRBJ2-1 TRBV7-8 CASSLQGTYNEQFF
TRBJ1-3 TRBV7-9 CASSPGSSGNTIYF
TRBJ1-1 TRBV5-6 CASSQLTGMGTEAFF
TRBJ1-3 TRBV28 CASSLNTGNTIYF
TRBJ2-7 TRBV7-2 CASTPGAGATYEQYF
TRBJ2-5 TRBV11-3 CASSLNRGPQETQYF
TRBJ1-1 TRBV11-2 CASSLTGGIGAFF
TRBJ2-1 TRBV7-2 CASSQTSGAYNEQFF
TRBJ2-2 TRBV2 CASRGRDRGDTGELFF
TRBJ1-2 TRBV7-2 CASSLEVGGYGYTF
TRBJ1-4 TRBV5-1 CASSLQGATNEKLFF
TRBJ2-5 TRBV2 CASSRPVGGRGYTQYF
TRBJ1-3 TRBV7-2 CASSFTGLGNTIYF
TRBJ2-7 TRBV29-1 CSVASGGFQESYEQYF
TRBJ2-7 TRBV5-4 CASRNGFLPEQYF
TRBJ2-5 TRBV5-4 CASSFSNQETQYF
TRBJ1-6 TRBV15 CATSRKVGQENSPLHF
TRBJ2-5 TRBV6-1 CASRSGQGMGETQYF
TRBJ1-2 TRBV5-4 CASSPVGPRGYTF
TRBJ1-2 TRBV5-5 CASSSGGDYGYTF
TRBJ1-4 TRBV19 CASSTAARASEKLFF
TRBJ2-3 TRBV2 CASKLRSTDTQYF
TRBJ2-1 TRBV18 CASSPASGGGSSYNEQFF
TRBJ1-1 TRBV18 CASSPVYNTEAFF
TRBJ2-5 TRBV5-4 CASSGTRGTQYF
TRBJ2-7 TRBV6-4 CASSDPFEQYF
TRBJ1-1 TRBV6-5 CASYKTGGVTEAFF
TRBJ2-3 TRBV28 CASRGVGMTDTQYF